The sequence of this TCR beta chain was determined in a study of spatial heterogeneity in lung cancer. At the level of the study: A module score for T cells, taken from matched bulk RNA-seq, correlated strongly with TCR transcript counts in tumor regions.

Time point meaning: sample taken at primary tumor resection. Patients with untreated early-stage non-small cell lung cancer, numbering 55 to 75, were the donors. Study-level points and caveats: The estimate shows that only around 7% of tumor T cells were covered for alpha and around 13% for beta chains. The number of expanded tumor alpha and beta chains correlated with mutation number.

This clonotype was counted many times. Its cognate antigen is unknown. Every molecule of TCR cDNA had its own unique molecular identifier. A single record per CDR3 protein comes from TCRdb applying MiXCR to the 5' RACE reads. The table shows under 7,000 distinct CDR3 sequences, with 9.1% occurring only once. V dropped 2 bases and J dropped 2 bases, with 11 bases sitting between them. The CDR3 covers 15 residues. Germline V gene lookup returns CDR1 LNHDA and CDR2 SQIVND (reference sequence). This specimen was lung tumor tissue, taken at surgery. The rearrangement joins TRBV19 to TRBJ2-3, with D perhaps TRBD2 (6 bases). The TCR comes from a female donor with early-stage non-small cell lung cancer. CDR3 DNA: TGTGCCAGTAGTATATCGGCGGGGATCACAGATACGCAGTATTTT. Translated: CASSISAGITDTQYF. The whole variable domain, remainder taken from reference TRBV19 and TRBJ2-3, is DGGITQSPKYLFRKEGQNVTLSCEQNLNHDAMYWYRQDPGQGLRLIYYSQIVNDFQKGDIAEGYSVSREKKESFPLTVTSAQKNPTAFYLCASSISAGITDTQYFGPGTRLTVL.